This T cell receptor (beta chain) derives from a study of T cells in Graves' hyperthyroidism and ophthalmopathy. Whole-study results and caveats: Blood held most thyroid clonotypes expanded above 0.001 frequency.

The CDR3 regions of TCR beta were amplified from RNA transcripts. Researchers ran a first-round RT-PCR on the TCR CDR3 using the HTBI primer set. TCRdb called the multiplex PCR reads again in MiXCR, with one record for every CDR3 protein. The sample holds about 580,000 distinct CDR3 sequences, approximately 13% seen once. Hyperthyroidism had been newly diagnosed in patients aged 18 to 65, and its duration was under 2 months. Used for diagnoses were clinical symptoms, serum thyroxine and TRAb, thyroid ultrasound and orbital computed tomography. A sample of blood taken at first hyperthyroidism diagnosis preceded any ophthalmopathy symptoms. As concerns this clonotype: The antigen remains undetermined.

CDR3 length: 18 amino acids. Germline CDR1 and CDR2: SGDLS and YYNGEE. J was trimmed by 0 bases and V by 0 bases; bases with no gene match: 5. V usage is TRBV9 and J usage is TRBJ2-5; 13 positions match TRBD2. This TCR was sampled from a young woman with Graves' hyperthyroidism that later progressed to Graves' ophthalmopathy. The sequenced material came from blood. The CDR3 loop reads CASSVVLAGGLDQETQYF. CDR3 nucleotide sequence: TGTGCCAGCAGCGTAGTACTAGCGGGAGGGCTGGACCAAGAGACCCAGTACTTC.